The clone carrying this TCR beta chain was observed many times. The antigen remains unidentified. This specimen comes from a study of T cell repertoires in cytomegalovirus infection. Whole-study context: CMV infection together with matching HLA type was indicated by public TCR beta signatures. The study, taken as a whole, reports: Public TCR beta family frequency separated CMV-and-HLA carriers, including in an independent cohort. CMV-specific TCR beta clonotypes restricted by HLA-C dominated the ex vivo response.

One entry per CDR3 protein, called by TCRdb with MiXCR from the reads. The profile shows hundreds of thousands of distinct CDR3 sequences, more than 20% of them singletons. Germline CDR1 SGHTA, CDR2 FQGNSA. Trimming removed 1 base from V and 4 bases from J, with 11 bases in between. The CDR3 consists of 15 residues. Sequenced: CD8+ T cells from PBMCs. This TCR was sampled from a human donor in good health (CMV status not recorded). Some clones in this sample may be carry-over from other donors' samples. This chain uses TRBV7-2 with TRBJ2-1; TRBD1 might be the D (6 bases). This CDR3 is CASSLGNRDYNEQFF. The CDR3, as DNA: TGTGCCAGCAGCTTAGGGAACAGGGATTACAATGAGCAGTTCTTC.